One sample yielded the 20 T cell receptor beta chains listed below, sequenced in a study of T cells in Graves' hyperthyroidism and ophthalmopathy. Template material for amplifying TCR beta CDR3 regions consisted of RNA transcripts. HTBI primers were used for first-round RT-PCR of the TCR CDR3. One entry per CDR3 protein results from TCRdb running MiXCR on the multiplex PCR reads. The sample yields around 620,000 distinct CDR3 sequences, just over 45% seen once. Sequenced sample: peripheral blood or thyroid tissue (not recorded which). The receptors come from an adult woman with Graves' disease, either hyperthyroidism or ophthalmopathy (not recorded which).

The table lists this clonotype with a few counts. V and J are TRBV10-3 and TRBJ2-5, with D possibly being TRBD2 (5 bases). Trimming removed 2 bases from V and 6 bases from J, with 22 bases in between. The CDR3 covers 17 residues. Germline values: CDR1 ENHRY, CDR2 SYGVKD. CDR3 protein: CAISEGSVWQPRKTQYF. The CDR3 DNA is TGTGCCATCAGTGAGGGGAGTGTATGGCAGCCTAGGAAGACCCAGTACTTC.

This clonotype was found many times. The chain carries TRBV5-1 and TRBJ1-5, with a tentative D call TRBD1 (5 bases). CDR3 length: 15 residues. The germline CDR1 and CDR2 sequences are SGHRS and YFSETQ. V lost 4 bases and J lost 7, with 18 bases in between. CDR3 nucleotide sequence: TGCGCCAGCAGCCCGACTGGGGACTCCAGACAGCCCCAGCATTTT. This encodes CASSPTGDSRQPQHF.

On this clonotype itself: This may come from a read error, since a much larger clone is one base off. The chain links TRBV6-5 to TRBJ2-2; tentatively, D is TRBD2 (5 bases). CDR3 size: 13 residues. CDR1 is MNHEY and CDR2 is SVGAGI in the germline V gene. The DNA for the CDR3 is TGTGCCGGCAGTGACGGGGTGGACGGGGAGCTGTTTTTT. It specifies CAGSDGVDGELFF.

The chain has TRBV2 and TRBJ2-5, with D perhaps matching TRBD2 (5 bases). V was trimmed by 0 bases and J by 2 bases, leaving 13 bases between them. Germline-derived CDR1 and CDR2 are SNHLY and FYNNEI. The CDR3 is made up of 16 amino acids. The CDR3 DNA follows: TGTGCCAGCAGTGAAGCGGAGACTATCGGACAAGAGACCCAGTACTTC. Its protein is CASSEAETIGQETQYF.

This rearrangement joins TRBV29-1 to TRBJ2-7; TRBD2 aligns across 13 bases. The CDR3 is 14 amino acids. Losses at the gene ends were 4 bases for V and 0 bases for J; bases not matched to a gene: 0. Per germline, CDR1 SQVTM and CDR2 ANQGSEA. The CDR3 here is CSVGLAGGSYEQYF. The DNA for the CDR3 is TGCAGCGTTGGACTAGCGGGAGGCTCCTACGAGCAGTACTTC.

Remarks on this clonotype: A much more abundant neighbour one base away suggests this may be a read error. DNA of the CDR3: TGTGCCAGCAGTGGAGGACAGGGGGCAGGGGGGCAGTACTTC. Translating it yields CASSGGQGAGGQYF. The chain couples TRBV6-1 to TRBJ2-7; 11 nucleotides match TRBD1. The V gene end was trimmed by 4 bases and the J gene end by 9 bases; junction bases not matched to a gene: 8. The CDR3 is made up of 14 amino acids. Germline loops: CDR1 MNHNS, CDR2 SASEGT.

The chain carries TRBV20-1 and TRBJ2-2; D may be TRBD2 (7 bases). Germline CDR1 and CDR2: DFQATT and SNEGSKA (reference sequence). The CDR3 contains 14 residues. Trimming left V 8 bases short and J 1 base short, with 14 bases between. The CDR3 loop reads CSMSGTLNTGELFF. CDR3 bases: TGCAGTATGAGCGGGACATTGAACACCGGGGAGCTGTTTTTT.

The V call is TRBV11-1, the J call TRBJ1-4, with a possible D match to TRBD1 (6 bases). The ends were cut back, 5 bases at V and 7 bases at J, with 14 bases in the middle. CDR1 is SGHAT and CDR2 is FQDESV in the germline V gene (reference sequence). The CDR3 covers 14 residues. The CDR3 here is CASSIKQGTEKLFF. The CDR3 region has the DNA TGTGCCAGCAGCATAAAACAGGGAACTGAAAAACTGTTTTTT.

The chain recombines TRBV15 with TRBJ1-5; 7 bases fit TRBD1. The germline CDR1 and CDR2 sequences are LNHNV and YYDKDF (reference sequence). V lost 4 bases to trimming and J lost 7 bases; unmatched junction nucleotides: 10. The CDR3 covers 15 residues. CDR3 protein: CATSKLDRVEQPQHF. CDR3 nucleotides: TGTGCCACCAGCAAACTCGACAGGGTTGAACAGCCCCAGCATTTT.

The chain has TRBV7-8 and TRBJ2-2; D call uncertain. This CDR3 has 12 amino acids. Trimming stripped 6 bases from V and 6 bases from J, with 8 bases between. The germline V gene encodes CDR1 SGHVS and CDR2 FQNEAQ. The CDR3 DNA reads as TGTGCCAGCAGGTCCGCCCCCGGGGAGCTGTTTTTT. This sequence encodes CASRSAPGELFF.

This clonotype was recorded at least ten times. This chain joins TRBV4-1 and TRBJ2-5; TRBD1 is a possible D gene (6 bases). The CDR3 totals 16 residues. Trimming removed 1 base at V and 1 base at J, with 13 bases between. Germline V gene lookup returns CDR1 MGHRA and CDR2 YSYEKL. DNA for the CDR3: TGCGCCAGCAGCCAAGTGGGGGCAGGGTCCCAAGAGACCCAGTACTTC. Amino acid sequence: CASSQVGAGSQETQYF.

The CDR3 nucleotides read TGTGCCAGCAGCCAACCCCTCGCGTCAGGGGACTACGAGCAGTACTTC. Encoded protein: CASSQPLASGDYEQYF. The V gene is TRBV7-4, the J gene TRBJ2-7; possible D gene TRBD1, 6 bases. CDR1 and CDR2 from the germline V gene are SGHVT and SQSDAQ. The V gene lost 5 bases and the J gene lost 3 bases, with 20 bases spanning the gap. CDR3 length: 16 residues.

This clonotype was detected only once. CDR3 sequence reads: CAITEGTGTTNYGYTF. CDR3 nucleotides: TGTGCCATCACCGAGGGGACAGGGACTACTAACTATGGCTACACCTTC. The rearrangement links TRBV6-5 to TRBJ1-2; the match to TRBD1 covers 9 bases. The V gene's germline CDR1 is MNHEY and CDR2 SVGAGI. With 10 bases clipped from V and 0 bases from J, the junction kept 12 bases outside the gene matches. This CDR3 comprises 16 residues.

The chain has TRBV7-2 and TRBJ1-1, with D perhaps TRBD1 (6 bases). The germline V gene encodes CDR1 SGHTA and CDR2 FQGNSA. The CDR3 has 16 amino acids. Trimming cost V 8 bases and J 0 bases, with 19 bases left between them. The CDR3 bases are TGTGCCAGCTGTCCCGGTATTCGGGACATGAACACTGAAGCTTTCTTT. It codes for CASCPGIRDMNTEAFF.

This clonotype was seen just once. This chain uses TRBV7-2 with TRBJ1-1; D possibly corresponds to TRBD1 (6 bases). This CDR3 spans 15 amino acids. The V gene's germline CDR1 is SGHTA and CDR2 FQGNSA. V shed 6 bases and J shed 7 bases, with 21 bases lying between them. CDR3 bases: TGTGCCAGCAGTTCCCGCCAGGGGTCCTTCTTTGAAGCTTTCTTT. This codes for CASSSRQGSFFEAFF. The full variable domain, completed using reference TRBV7-2 and TRBJ1-1, is GAGVSQSPSNKVTEKGKDVELRCDPISGHTALYWYRQSLGQGLEFLIYFQGNSAPDKSGLPSDRFSAERTGGSVSTLTIQRTQQEDSAVYLCASSSRQGSFFEAFFGQGTRLTVV.

This clonotype has only a few counts. The chain uses TRBV19 and TRBJ1-2, with D possibly TRBD1 on 5 matching bases. This CDR3 is 14 amino acids long. Trimming stripped 2 bases from V and 4 bases from J, with 11 bases between. CDR1 LNHDA and CDR2 SQIVND come from the germline V gene (reference sequence). The CDR3 protein is CASSITGTVYGYTF. In DNA form, the CDR3 reads TGTGCCAGTAGTATAACCGGGACTGTCTATGGCTACACCTTC.

The chain combines TRBV19 with TRBJ1-5; D is undetermined. V dropped 6 bases and J dropped 6 bases, with 15 bases sitting between them. The length of the CDR3 is 14 residues. The germline V gene has CDR1 LNHDA and CDR2 SQIVND (reference sequence). The CDR3: CASSLSVFGQPQHF. CDR3 in DNA: TGTGCCAGTAGCCTTTCGGTGTTTGGTCAGCCCCAGCATTTT.

The J gene is TRBJ2-7, the V gene TRBV7-2, with D possibly being TRBD1 (5 bases). Germline values: CDR1 SGHTA, CDR2 FQGNSA. V was clipped by 3 bases and J by 3 bases, with 15 bases between them. This CDR3 has 15 residues. Here the CDR3 reads CASSFIVGADYEQYF. CDR3 bases: TGTGCCAGCAGCTTTATCGTAGGGGCTGACTACGAGCAGTACTTC.

The chain employs TRBV3-1 and TRBJ2-5; D unresolved. V lost 2 bases to trimming and J lost 3 bases, with 10 bases between them. The germline V gene has CDR1 LGHDT and CDR2 YNNKEL (reference sequence). This CDR3 contains 14 residues. Here the CDR3 reads CASSQNLLEETQYF. In DNA, the CDR3 is TGTGCCAGCAGCCAAAATCTCCTGGAAGAGACCCAGTACTTC.

This clonotype was seen many times. The chain has TRBV2 and TRBJ2-5; D perhaps matches TRBD1 (5 bases). V was shortened by 9 bases and J by 4 bases, with 12 bases between the two germline ends. Germline V gene sequence: CDR1 SNHLY, CDR2 FYNNEI. This CDR3 spans 12 amino acids. CDR3 amino acids: CASNQGLETQYF. CDR3 in DNA: TGTGCCAGTAACCAGGGCTTAGAGACCCAGTACTTC.